This T cell receptor (beta chain) is drawn from a study of blood T cells in healthy people across ages. In the study overall: Template switching captured about one barcoded beta molecule per two T cells.

Each sample yielded at least 6 million isolated PBMCs. Whole-study findings and limits: Naive CD4+ cell counts and diversity both ran higher in long-lived than in aged donors. Per million T cells, TCR beta diversity dropped about linearly as age rose.

Turning to this clonotype: Its antigen is not identified. A much larger clone is a single base away; this may be a read error.

Combining a sample-barcoded 5' primer with a J-beta primer mix, a second PCR ran for roughly 7 to 12 cycles. TCRdb used MiXCR to reprocess the 5' RACE reads, holding one entry per CDR3 protein. The top ten clones hold 7.7% of a sample with about 1.7 million distinct CDR3 sequences, 25% to 30% of them seen once. Trimming cost V 5 bases and J 4 bases; bases outside gene matches: 10. The CDR3 contains 15 residues. Per germline, CDR1 MNHEY and CDR2 SVGAGI. The chain employs TRBV6-5 and TRBJ1-2, with 7 nucleotides matching TRBD1. Sequenced: blood. The clonotype comes from a woman aged 25 to 39 in good health. The CDR3 loop reads CASSPLSGQVYGYTF. The DNA of the CDR3 is TGTGCCAGCAGTCCATTGTCCGGACAGGTCTATGGCTACACCTTC.